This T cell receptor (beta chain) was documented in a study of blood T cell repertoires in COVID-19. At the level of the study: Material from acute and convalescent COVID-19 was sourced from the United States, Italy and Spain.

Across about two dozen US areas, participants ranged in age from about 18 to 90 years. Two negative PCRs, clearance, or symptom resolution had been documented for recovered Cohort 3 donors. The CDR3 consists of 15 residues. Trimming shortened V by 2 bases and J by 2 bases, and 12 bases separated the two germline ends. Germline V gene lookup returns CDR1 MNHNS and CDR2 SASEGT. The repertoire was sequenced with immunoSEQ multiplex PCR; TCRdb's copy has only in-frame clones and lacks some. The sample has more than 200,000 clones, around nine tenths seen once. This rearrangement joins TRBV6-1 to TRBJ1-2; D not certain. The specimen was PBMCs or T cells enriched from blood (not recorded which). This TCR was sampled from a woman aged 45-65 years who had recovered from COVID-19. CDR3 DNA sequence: TGTGCCAGCAGTGAATATGGACTTCAGAACTATGGCTACACCTTC. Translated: CASSEYGLQNYGYTF.